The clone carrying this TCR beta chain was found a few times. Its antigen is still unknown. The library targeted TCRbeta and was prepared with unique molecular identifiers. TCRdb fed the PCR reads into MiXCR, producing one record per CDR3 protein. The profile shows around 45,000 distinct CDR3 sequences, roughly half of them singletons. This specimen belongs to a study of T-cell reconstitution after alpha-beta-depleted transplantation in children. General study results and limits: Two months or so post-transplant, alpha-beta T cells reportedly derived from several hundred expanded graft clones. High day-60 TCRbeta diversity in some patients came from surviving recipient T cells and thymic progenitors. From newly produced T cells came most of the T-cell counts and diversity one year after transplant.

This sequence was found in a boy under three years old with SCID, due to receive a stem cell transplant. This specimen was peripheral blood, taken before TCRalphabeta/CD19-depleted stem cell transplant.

The chain's CDR3 is CASSTWDLETQYF. Here the CDR3 DNA reads TGTGCCAGCAGTACGTGGGACCTCGAGACCCAGTACTTC. The chain carries TRBV27 and TRBJ2-5; perhaps D is TRBD1 or TRBD2 (5 bases each). This CDR3 contains 13 residues. CDR1 MNHEY and CDR2 SMNVEV come from the germline V gene (reference sequence). V was shortened by 5 bases and J by 5 bases, with 12 bases between the two germline ends.